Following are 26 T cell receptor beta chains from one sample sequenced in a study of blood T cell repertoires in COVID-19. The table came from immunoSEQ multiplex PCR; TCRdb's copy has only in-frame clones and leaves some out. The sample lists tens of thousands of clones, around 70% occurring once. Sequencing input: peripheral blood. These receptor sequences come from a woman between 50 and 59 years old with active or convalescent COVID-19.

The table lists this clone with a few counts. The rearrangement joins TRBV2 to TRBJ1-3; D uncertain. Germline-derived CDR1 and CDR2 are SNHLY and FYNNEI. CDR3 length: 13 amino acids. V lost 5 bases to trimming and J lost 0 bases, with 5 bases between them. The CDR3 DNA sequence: TGTGCCAGCAGTCTCAGCTCTGGAAACACCATATATTTT. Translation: CASSLSSGNTIYF.

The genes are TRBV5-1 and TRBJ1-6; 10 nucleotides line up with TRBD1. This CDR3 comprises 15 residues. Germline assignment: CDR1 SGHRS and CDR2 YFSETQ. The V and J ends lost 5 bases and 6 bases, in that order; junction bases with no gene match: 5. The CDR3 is CASRDRGRTNSPLHF. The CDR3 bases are TGCGCCAGCAGGGACAGGGGGAGAACTAATTCACCCCTCCACTTT.

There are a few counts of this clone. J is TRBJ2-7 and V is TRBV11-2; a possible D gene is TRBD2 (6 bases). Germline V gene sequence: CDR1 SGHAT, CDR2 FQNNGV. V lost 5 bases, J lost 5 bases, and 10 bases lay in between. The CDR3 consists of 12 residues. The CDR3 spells CASSPAGNEQYF. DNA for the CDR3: TGTGCCAGCAGCCCCGCGGGAAACGAGCAGTACTTC. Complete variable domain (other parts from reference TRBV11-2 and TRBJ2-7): EAGVAQSPRYKIIEKRQSVAFWCNPISGHATLYWYQQILGQGPKLLIQFQNNGVVDDSQLPKDRFSAERLKGVDSTLKIQPAKLEDSAVYLCASSPAGNEQYFGPGTRLTVT.

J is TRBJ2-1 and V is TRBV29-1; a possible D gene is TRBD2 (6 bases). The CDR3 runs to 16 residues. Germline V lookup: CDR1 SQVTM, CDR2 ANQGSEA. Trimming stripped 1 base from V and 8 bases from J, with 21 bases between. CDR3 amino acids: CSVEVGRTTRRDEQFF. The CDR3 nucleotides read TGCAGCGTTGAAGTGGGCAGGACTACCCGCCGGGATGAGCAGTTCTTC.

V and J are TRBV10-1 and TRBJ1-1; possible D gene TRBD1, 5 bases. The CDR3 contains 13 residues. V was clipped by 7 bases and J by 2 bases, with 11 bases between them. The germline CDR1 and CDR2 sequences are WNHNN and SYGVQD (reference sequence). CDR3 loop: CASTPDRNTEAFF. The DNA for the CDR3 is TGCGCCAGCACCCCCGACAGAAACACTGAAGCTTTCTTT.

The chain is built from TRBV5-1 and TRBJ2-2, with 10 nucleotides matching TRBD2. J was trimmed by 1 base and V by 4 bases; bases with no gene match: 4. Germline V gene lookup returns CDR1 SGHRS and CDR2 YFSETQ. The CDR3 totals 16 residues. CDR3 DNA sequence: TGCGCCAGCAGCCCGAGGACTAGCGGGAACACCGGGGAGCTGTTTTTT. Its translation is CASSPRTSGNTGELFF.

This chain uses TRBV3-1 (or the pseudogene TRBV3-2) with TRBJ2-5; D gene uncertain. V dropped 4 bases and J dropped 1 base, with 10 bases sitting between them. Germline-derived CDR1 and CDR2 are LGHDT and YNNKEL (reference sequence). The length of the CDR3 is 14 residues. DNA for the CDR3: TGTGCCAGCAGCCCTTACTGGGCCCAAGAGACCCAGTACTTC. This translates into CASSPYWAQETQYF.

CDR3 residues: CACSYSSGANVLTF. The CDR3 DNA follows: TGTGCCTGCTCTTATAGCTCTGGGGCCAACGTCCTGACTTTC. The chain joins TRBV6-5 to TRBJ2-6; D gene unclear. CDR1 is MNHEY and CDR2 is SVGAGI in the germline V gene. The CDR3 has 14 amino acids. Between the trimmed V and J ends, which lost 11 bases and 0 bases, there was a span of 11 bases.

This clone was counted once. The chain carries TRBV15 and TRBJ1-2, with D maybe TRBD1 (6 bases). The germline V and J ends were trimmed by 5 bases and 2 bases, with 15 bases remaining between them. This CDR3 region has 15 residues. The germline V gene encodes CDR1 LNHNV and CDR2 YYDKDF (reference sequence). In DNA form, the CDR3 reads TGTGCCACCAGCGCCTGGGACACTGCAAACTATGGCTACACCTTC. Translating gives CATSAWDTANYGYTF.

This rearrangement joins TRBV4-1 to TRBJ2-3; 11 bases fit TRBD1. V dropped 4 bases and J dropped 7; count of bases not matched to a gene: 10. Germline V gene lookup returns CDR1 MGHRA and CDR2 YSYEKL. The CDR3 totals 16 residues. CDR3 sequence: CASSPVRTGGAYTQYF. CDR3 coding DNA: TGCGCCAGCAGCCCTGTCAGGACAGGGGGCGCTTATACGCAGTATTTT.

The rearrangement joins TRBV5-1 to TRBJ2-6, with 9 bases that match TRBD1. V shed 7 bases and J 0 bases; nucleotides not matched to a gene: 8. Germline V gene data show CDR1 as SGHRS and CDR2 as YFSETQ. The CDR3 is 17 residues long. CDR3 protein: CASSAQGATSGANVLTF. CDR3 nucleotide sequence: TGCGCCAGCTCCGCACAGGGGGCCACCTCTGGGGCCAACGTCCTGACTTTC.

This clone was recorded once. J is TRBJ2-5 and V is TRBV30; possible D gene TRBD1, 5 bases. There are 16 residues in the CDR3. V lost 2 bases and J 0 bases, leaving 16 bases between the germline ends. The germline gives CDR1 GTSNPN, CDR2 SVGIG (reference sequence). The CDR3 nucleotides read TGTGCCTGGAGTAGTGGGGCCCGAAGGTACCAAGAGACCCAGTACTTC. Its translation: CAWSSGARRYQETQYF. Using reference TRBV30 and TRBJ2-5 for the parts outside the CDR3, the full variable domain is SQTIHQWPATLVQPVGSPLSLECTVEGTSNPNLYWYRQAAGRGLQLLFYSVGIGQISSEVPQNLSASRPQDRQFILSSKKLLLSDSGFYLCAWSSGARRYQETQYFGPGTRLLVL.

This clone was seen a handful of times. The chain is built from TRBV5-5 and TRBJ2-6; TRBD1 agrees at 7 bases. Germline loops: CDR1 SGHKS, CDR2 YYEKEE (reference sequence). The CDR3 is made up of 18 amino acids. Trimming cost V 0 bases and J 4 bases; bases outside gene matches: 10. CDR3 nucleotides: TGTGCCAGCAGCTTGGTGGCCGGGACAGCGGACGGGGCCAACGTCCTGACTTTC. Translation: CASSLVAGTADGANVLTF. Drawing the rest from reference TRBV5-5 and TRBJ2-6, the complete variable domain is DAGVTQSPTHLIKTRGQQVTLRCSPISGHKSVSWYQQVLGQGPQFIFQYYEKEERGRGNFPDRFSARQFPNYSSELNVNALLLGDSALYLCASSLVAGTADGANVLTFGAGSRLTVL.

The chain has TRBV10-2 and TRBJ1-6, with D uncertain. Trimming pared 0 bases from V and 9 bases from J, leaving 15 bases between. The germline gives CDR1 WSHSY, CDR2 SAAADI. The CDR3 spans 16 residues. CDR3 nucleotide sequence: TGCGCCAGCAGTGAGTCGGCCAGGTCGAGTGGTTCACCCCTCCACTTT. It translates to CASSESARSSGSPLHF.

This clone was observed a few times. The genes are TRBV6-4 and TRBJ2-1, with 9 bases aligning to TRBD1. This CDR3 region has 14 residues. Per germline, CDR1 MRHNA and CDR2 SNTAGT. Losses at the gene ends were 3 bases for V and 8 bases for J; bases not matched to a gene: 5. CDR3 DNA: TGTGCCAGCAGTGAAACAGGGGGCAGGGATGAGCAGTTCTTC. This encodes CASSETGGRDEQFF.

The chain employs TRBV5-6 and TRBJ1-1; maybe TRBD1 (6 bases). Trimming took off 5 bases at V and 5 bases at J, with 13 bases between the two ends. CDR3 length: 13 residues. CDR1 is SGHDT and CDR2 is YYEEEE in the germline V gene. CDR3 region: CASRLAGVTEAFF. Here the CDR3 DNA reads TGTGCCAGCAGATTAGCAGGGGTGACTGAAGCTTTCTTT.

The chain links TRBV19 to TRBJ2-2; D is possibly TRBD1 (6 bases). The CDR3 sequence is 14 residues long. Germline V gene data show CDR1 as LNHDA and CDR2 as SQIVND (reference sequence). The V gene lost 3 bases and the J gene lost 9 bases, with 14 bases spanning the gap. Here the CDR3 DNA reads TGTGCCAGTAGTATCCAACAGGGCTCCCGGGAGCTGTTTTTT. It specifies CASSIQQGSRELFF.

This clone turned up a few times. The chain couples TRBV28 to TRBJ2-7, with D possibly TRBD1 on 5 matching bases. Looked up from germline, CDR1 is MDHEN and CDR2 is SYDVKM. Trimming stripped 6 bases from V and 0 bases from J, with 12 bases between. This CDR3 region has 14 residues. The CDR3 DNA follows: TGTGCCAGCAGCAGACAGAGCTACTCCTACGAGCAGTACTTC. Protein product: CASSRQSYSYEQYF.

CDR3 nucleotide sequence: TGTGCCAGCAGCAAAGGAGGGGACAGGCCATGGAGTGGCTACACCTTC. This codes for CASSKGGDRPWSGYTF. V usage is TRBV21-1 and J usage is TRBJ1-2; TRBD1, the D gene given by the table, was not confirmed from the DNA. TRBV21-1 is listed as a pseudogene. The CDR3 is 16 residues long.

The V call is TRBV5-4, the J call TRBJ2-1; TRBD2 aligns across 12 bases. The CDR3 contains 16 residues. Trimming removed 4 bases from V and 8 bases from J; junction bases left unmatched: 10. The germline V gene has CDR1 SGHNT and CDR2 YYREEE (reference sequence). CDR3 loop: CASSPRLAGVKHEQFF. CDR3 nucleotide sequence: TGTGCCAGCAGCCCCCGACTAGCGGGAGTAAAACATGAGCAGTTCTTC.

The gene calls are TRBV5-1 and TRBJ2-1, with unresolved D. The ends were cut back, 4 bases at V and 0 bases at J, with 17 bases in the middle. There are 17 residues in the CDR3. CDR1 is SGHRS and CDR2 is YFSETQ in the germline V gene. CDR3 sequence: CASSKSTSVGSYNEQFF. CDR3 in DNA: TGCGCCAGCAGCAAAAGTACGAGCGTAGGCTCCTACAATGAGCAGTTCTTC. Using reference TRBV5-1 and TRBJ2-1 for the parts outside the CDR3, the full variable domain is KAGVTQTPRYLIKTRGQQVTLSCSPISGHRSVSWYQQTPGQGLQFLFEYFSETQRNKGNFPGRFSGRQFSNSRSEMNVSTLELGDSALYLCASSKSTSVGSYNEQFFGPGTRLTVL.

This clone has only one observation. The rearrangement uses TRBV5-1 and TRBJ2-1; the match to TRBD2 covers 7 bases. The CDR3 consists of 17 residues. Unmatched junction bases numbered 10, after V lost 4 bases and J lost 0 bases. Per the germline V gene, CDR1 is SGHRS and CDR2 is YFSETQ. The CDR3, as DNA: TGCGCCAGCAGCCCCACTCAGACTAGCCTCTCCTACAATGAGCAGTTCTTC. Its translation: CASSPTQTSLSYNEQFF.

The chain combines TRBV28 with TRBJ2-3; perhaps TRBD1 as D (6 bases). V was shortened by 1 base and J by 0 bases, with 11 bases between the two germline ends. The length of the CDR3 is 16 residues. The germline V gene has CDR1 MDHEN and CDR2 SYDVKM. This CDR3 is CASSLSQGISTDTQYF. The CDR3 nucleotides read TGTGCCAGCAGTTTATCGCAGGGGATCAGCACAGATACGCAGTATTTT.

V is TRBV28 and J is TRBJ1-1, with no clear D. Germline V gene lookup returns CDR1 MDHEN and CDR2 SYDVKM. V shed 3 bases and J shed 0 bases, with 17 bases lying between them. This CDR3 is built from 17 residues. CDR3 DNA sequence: TGTGCCAGCAGTTTGAGTAGTATCGGGGTGGTGAACACTGAAGCTTTCTTT. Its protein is CASSLSSIGVVNTEAFF.

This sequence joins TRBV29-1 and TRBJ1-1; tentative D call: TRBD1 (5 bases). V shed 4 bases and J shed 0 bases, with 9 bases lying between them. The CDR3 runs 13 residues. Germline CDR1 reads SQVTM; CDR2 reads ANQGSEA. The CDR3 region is CSVVTVLNTEAFF. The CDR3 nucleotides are TGCAGCGTTGTGACAGTCTTGAACACTGAAGCTTTCTTT.

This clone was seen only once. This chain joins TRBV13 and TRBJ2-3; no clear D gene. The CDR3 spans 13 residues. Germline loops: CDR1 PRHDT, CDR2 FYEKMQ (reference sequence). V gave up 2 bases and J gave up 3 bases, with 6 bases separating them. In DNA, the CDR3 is TGTGCCAGCAGCTTACGCCAGACAGATACGCAGTATTTT. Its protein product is CASSLRQTDTQYF.